This T cell receptor beta chain appears in the sequencing data of a study of human thymus T cells. Findings of the study overall: Thymic repertoires overlap heavily among unrelated individuals, related research has reported.

Details on this clone: Its antigen is still unknown.

Clones were read by immunoSEQ multiplex PCR, and TCRdb kept only the in-frame ones, dropping some. The data contain tens of thousands of clones, roughly 96% of them seen just once; the ten biggest clones take up about 0.03%. Thymus was obtained from resections taken during corrective heart surgery. Those donating were healthy Finnish infants in corrective surgery for congenital heart defects. V was shortened by 4 bases and J by 5 bases, with 5 bases between the two germline ends. Germline CDR1 is LNHDA and CDR2 is SQIVND (reference sequence). The CDR3 extends over 11 amino acids. The source of this sequence is a girl under three years old with a congenital heart defect but otherwise immunologically healthy. V is TRBV19 and J is TRBJ2-5; unclear D gene. The specimen was thymus tissue. The CDR3 here is CASSTSETQYF. DNA for the CDR3: TGTGCCAGTAGTACGAGTGAGACCCAGTACTTC.